This T cell receptor beta chain originates from a study of glioma-infiltrating T cells after dendritic cell vaccination. Study in general: Autologous tumor lysate was loaded overnight onto monocyte-derived dendritic cells grown seven days with IL-4 and GM-CSF.

Libraries were prepared by immunoSEQ multiplex PCR; TCRdb keeps only in-frame clonotypes and omits some of them. The repertoire holds 40,000 or so clones, with approximately 80% as singletons. Germline loops: CDR1 SGHDT, CDR2 YYEEEE. V shed 4 bases, J shed 2 bases, and the junction held 7 bases outside the gene matches. CDR3 length: 15 amino acids. No glioblastoma patient carried an isocitrate dehydrogenase mutation. PBMC sampling occurred before vaccination, two weeks after the third dose, and at progression. This clone occurred a few times. J is TRBJ2-7 and V is TRBV5-6; 9 nucleotides agree with TRBD1. Sequenced material: blood, taken before dendritic cell vaccination. The clonotype comes from a human donor with glioblastoma. The CDR3 DNA is TGTGCCAGCAGCCCGGGGACAGGGTTAACCTACGAGCAGTACTTC. Encoded protein: CASSPGTGLTYEQYF.